The 15 T cell receptor beta chains given below trace back to one sample, sequenced in a study of shared clonotypes between healthy human individuals (dated by TCRdb to the early 2020s). To prepare the library, the immunoSEQ multiplex PCR assay was applied. TCRdb retrieved this table from immuneACCESS and kept in-frame rearrangements only. Not all clones are present; in checked studies, unresolved V genes account for under half, and no reason is known for the remainder. This sample gives around 1,100,000 clones in total; approximately 80% of them show up just once. Of the sample, roughly 0.82% falls within the top ten clones. Sequences were obtained from memory CD4+ T cells from PBMCs. The cell subset or site label for this specimen denotes: CD45RA-negative fraction. Receptors were obtained from a man between 18 and 29 years old in good health. Some clones in this sample may be carry-over from other donors' samples.

This clone occurred once. This chain joins TRBV2 and TRBJ2-1; D call uncertain. In germline, CDR1 is SNHLY, CDR2 FYNNEI. V was clipped by 8 bases and J by 3 bases, with 5 bases between them. CDR3 length: 11 amino acids. The CDR3 bases are TGTGCCAGCGAAGTCTACAATGAGCAGTTCTTC. Translation: CASEVYNEQFF.

The J gene is TRBJ1-2, the V gene TRBV7-2, with D possibly matching TRBD1 (5 bases). The CDR3 is made up of 14 amino acids. Germline CDR1 and CDR2: SGHTA and FQGNSA. V lost 5 bases and J 5 bases, leaving 15 bases between the germline ends. Here the CDR3 reads CASSPGPPTYGYTF. The CDR3 DNA follows: TGTGCCAGCAGCCCGGGACCGCCTACTTATGGCTACACCTTC.

The chain combines TRBV9 with TRBJ2-1; no reliable D call. The germline gives CDR1 SGDLS, CDR2 YYNGEE. Trimming left V 6 bases short and J 0 bases short, with 13 bases between. The CDR3 consists of 15 residues. CDR3 region: CASTPSTSSYNEQFF. In DNA form, the CDR3 reads TGTGCCAGCACCCCCTCCACAAGCTCCTACAATGAGCAGTTCTTC.

This clone has more than one count but fewer than ten. The CDR3 DNA follows: TGTGCCTGGAGTAGGACAGCCGCTAATGAAAAACTGTTTTTT. Translation gives CAWSRTAANEKLFF. This chain connects TRBV30 to TRBJ1-4; perhaps TRBD1 as D (6 bases). The germline V and J ends were trimmed by 2 bases and 3 bases, with 10 bases remaining between them. From germline, CDR1 is GTSNPN and CDR2 SVGIG (reference sequence). The CDR3 is 14 residues long. Full variable domain (missing parts from reference TRBV30 and TRBJ1-4): SQTIHQWPATLVQPVGSPLSLECTVEGTSNPNLYWYRQAAGRGLQLLFYSVGIGQISSEVPQNLSASRPQDRQFILSSKKLLLSDSGFYLCAWSRTAANEKLFFGSGTQLSVL.

Of note for this clone: One end of the junction is discordant with germline, which a read error may explain. The chain is built from TRBV11-2 and TRBJ1-2, with no clear D. CDR3 length: 14 residues. Germline-derived CDR1 and CDR2 are SGHAT and FQNNGV. In DNA, the CDR3 is TGTGCCAGCAGTATGGAGTACAATAGTTATGGCTACGCCTTC. This codes for CASSMEYNSYGYAF.

For this clone: A far larger clone lies a single base away; this is likely a read error. The genes are TRBV20-1 and TRBJ2-3, with D uncertain. V was shortened by 5 bases and J by 2 bases, with 5 bases between the two germline ends. Germline CDR1 and CDR2: DFQATT and SNEGSKA (reference sequence). The CDR3 sequence is 11 residues long. The CDR3 loop reads CSAGDTDTQYF. CDR3 DNA: TGCAGTGCTGGGGACACAGATACGCAGTATTTT.

The count of this clone is one. The chain links TRBV4-3 to TRBJ2-3; D assignment may be TRBD1 or TRBD2 (7 bases each). CDR1 is LGHNA and CDR2 is YSLEER in the germline V gene. Trimming shortened V by 1 base and J by 1 base, and 15 bases separated the two germline ends. The CDR3 consists of 17 residues. CDR3 nucleotides: TGCGCCAGCAGCCAAGCAGGGGGGGGCGCTGGCACAGATACGCAGTATTTT. Translating gives CASSQAGGGAGTDTQYF.

In regard to this clone: The likely explanation is a read error, given a far larger clone one base away. The J gene is TRBJ2-7, the V gene TRBV10-3; 11 nucleotides align to TRBD2. V shed 6 bases and J 2 bases; nucleotides not matched to a gene: 3. Germline V gene data show CDR1 as ENHRY and CDR2 as SYGVKD. The CDR3 has 14 amino acids. The DNA for the CDR3 is TGTGCCATCAGGGGGACTAGCGGCCCCTACGAGCAGTACTTC. It translates to CAIRGTSGPYEQYF.

V and J are TRBV11-3 and TRBJ2-7; D is perhaps TRBD1 (5 bases). The CDR3 length is 13 residues. Trimming shortened V by 3 bases and J by 4 bases, and 10 bases separated the two germline ends. CDR1 is SGHNT, CDR2 YENEEA, per germline. The CDR3 sequence: CASSLTVDYEQYF. As DNA, the CDR3 is TGTGCCAGCAGCTTGACAGTTGATTACGAGCAGTACTTC.

J is TRBJ2-3 and V is TRBV5-4; D is possibly TRBD1 (5 bases). V lost 0 bases and J 11 bases, leaving 25 bases between the germline ends. Per germline, CDR1 SGHNT and CDR2 YYREEE (reference sequence). This CDR3 has 17 amino acids. CDR3 coding DNA: TGTGCCAGCAGCTTGGGGGGCCGGCAGCTAACTCGAGTGAGGCAGTATTTT. Residues: CASSLGGRQLTRVRQYF.

Regarding this clone: In the same sample, other DNA sequences code for this CDR3. The chain combines TRBV6-5 with TRBJ1-5, with 8 nucleotides matching TRBD1. Germline V lookup: CDR1 MNHEY, CDR2 SVGAGI. The CDR3 runs to 15 residues. Germline trimming cut 1 base from V and 2 bases from J; bases unmatched to any gene: 1. The CDR3 coding sequence is TGTGCCAGCAGTTACTTACAGGGGGGCAATCAGCCCCAGCATTTT. The encoded protein is CASSYLQGGNQPQHF.

The CDR3 is CASRRGRVVYGYTF. The CDR3 DNA follows: TGTGCCAGCAGAAGGGGGCGGGTGGTCTATGGCTACACCTTC. The chain uses TRBV6-5 and TRBJ1-2; the match to TRBD1 covers 7 bases. The CDR3 is 14 residues long. Looked up from germline, CDR1 is MNHEY and CDR2 is SVGAGI. Trimming at V came to 6 bases and at J to 4 bases, leaving 8 bases not matched to a gene.

This chain links TRBV4-2 with TRBJ2-7; D gene unclear. This CDR3 is built from 17 residues. V was clipped by 1 base and J by 2 bases, with 18 bases between them. The V gene's germline CDR1 is LGHNA and CDR2 YNFKEQ. Here the CDR3 DNA reads TGTGCCAGCAGCCAAGGGGCGGTGCAAGAGTACCCCTACGAGCAGTACTTC. Translated: CASSQGAVQEYPYEQYF.

CDR3 bases: TGCAGCGCCCCGGACTTCCAAGAGACCCAGTACTTC. This translates into CSAPDFQETQYF. The chain employs TRBV29-1 and TRBJ2-5, with D possibly matching TRBD2 (5 bases). The CDR3 loop spans 12 amino acids. V lost 7 bases, J lost 1 base, and 10 bases lay in between. Germline V CDR1 and CDR2: SQVTM, ANQGSEA.

This clone has just a few counts. The CDR3 DNA reads as TGTGCCAGCTCAACAGGACCTGGGGGCAGCAATCAGCCCCAGCATTTT. It is translated as CASSTGPGGSNQPQHF. The chain recombines TRBV27 with TRBJ1-5; D is perhaps TRBD1 (6 bases). Per germline, CDR1 MNHEY and CDR2 SMNVEV (reference sequence). CDR3 length: 16 amino acids. Deletions cut 8 bases from V and 1 base from J, with 18 bases between.